The 2 T cell receptor beta chains below all came from one sample that was sequenced in a study of blood T cell repertoires in COVID-19. Clones were sequenced by immunoSEQ multiplex PCR, and TCRdb holds only the in-frame ones, with some missing. There are roughly 350,000 clones in the sample; under 95% occur only once, and 2.5% to 4% lies in the top ten. Material for sequencing was peripheral blood. The receptors shown here come from a woman under 30 who had recovered from COVID-19.

The CDR3 nucleotides are TGCGCCAGCAGCTTGGTGTCCGGTTACACCGGGGAGCTGTTTTTT. This gives the protein CASSLVSGYTGELFF. This sequence joins TRBV5-1 and TRBJ2-2; D call uncertain. Looked up from germline, CDR1 is SGHRS and CDR2 is YFSETQ. Trimming took 0 bases from V and 3 from J, leaving 9 bases between them. The CDR3 contains 15 residues. Combining the CDR3 with reference TRBV5-1 and TRBJ2-2 gives the whole variable domain KAGVTQTPRYLIKTRGQQVTLSCSPISGHRSVSWYQQTPGQGLQFLFEYFSETQRNKGNFPGRFSGRQFSNSRSEMNVSTLELGDSALYLCASSLVSGYTGELFFGEGSRLTVL.

This chain links TRBV27 with TRBJ2-3; the D gene is possibly TRBD2 (7 bases). Germline CDR1 and CDR2: MNHEY and SMNVEV (reference sequence). V lost 8 bases, J lost 4 bases, and 13 bases lay in between. The CDR3 totals 13 residues. DNA of the CDR3: TGTGCCAGCGGGGGGGCGGGATCAGATACGCAGTATTTT. Amino acid sequence: CASGGAGSDTQYF.